This TCR beta chain originates from a study of Graves' ophthalmopathy and Graves' hyperthyroidism. Amplification of TCR beta CDR3 regions used RNA transcripts. The library came from an HTBI-primed first-round RT-PCR and a second-round multiplex PCR. TCRdb called the multiplex PCR reads again in MiXCR, with one record for every CDR3 protein. Found here are 350,000 to 400,000 distinct CDR3 sequences, 15% of them singletons; the top ten hold roughly 7%. This clonotype was counted at least ten times. Its antigen is undetermined. A single base separates this from a much larger clone, so it may be a read error. Germline V gene lookup returns CDR1 SNHLY and CDR2 FYNNEI. Trimming removed 6 bases from V and 5 bases from J, with 16 bases in between. The CDR3 totals 14 residues. Recruitment covered hyperthyroidism patients aged 18 to 65 whose new diagnosis was of under 2 months' duration. None of the included patients had other autoimmune diseases, uncontrolled infections, pregnancy or lactation, as these led to exclusion.

General study points: The model's prediction of ophthalmopathy progression had 65% to 71% sensitivity and roughly 77% specificity. Blood also harbored most expanded thyroid clonotypes above 0.001 frequency.

The V call is TRBV2, the J call TRBJ1-2; D is perhaps TRBD1 (5 bases). Sequenced input: peripheral blood. The sequence was obtained from a woman aged 18-35 years with stable Graves' hyperthyroidism. The CDR3 coding sequence is TGTGCCAGCAGCTCCGGGGCGTTACGGTATGGCTACACCTTC. Translating it yields CASSSGALRYGYTF. Combining the CDR3 with reference TRBV2 and TRBJ1-2 gives the whole variable domain EPEVTQTPSHQVTQMGQEVILRCVPISNHLYFYWYRQILGQKVEFLVSFYNNEISEKSEIFDDQFSVERPDGSNFTLKIRSTKLEDSAMYFCASSSGALRYGYTFGSGTRLTVV.